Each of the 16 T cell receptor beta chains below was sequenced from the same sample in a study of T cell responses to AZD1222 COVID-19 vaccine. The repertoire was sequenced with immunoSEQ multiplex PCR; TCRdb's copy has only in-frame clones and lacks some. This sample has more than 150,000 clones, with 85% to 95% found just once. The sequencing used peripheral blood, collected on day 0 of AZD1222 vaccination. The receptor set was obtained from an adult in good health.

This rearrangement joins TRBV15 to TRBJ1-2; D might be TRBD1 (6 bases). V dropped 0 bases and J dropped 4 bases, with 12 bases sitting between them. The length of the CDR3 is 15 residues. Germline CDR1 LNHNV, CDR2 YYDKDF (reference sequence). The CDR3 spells CATSRDTGQFYGYTF. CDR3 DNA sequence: TGTGCCACCAGCAGAGATACCGGACAGTTCTATGGCTACACCTTC.

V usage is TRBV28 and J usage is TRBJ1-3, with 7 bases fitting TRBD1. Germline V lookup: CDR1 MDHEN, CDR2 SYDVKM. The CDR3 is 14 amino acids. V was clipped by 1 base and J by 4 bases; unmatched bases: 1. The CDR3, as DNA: TGTGCCAGCAGTTTATACAGGGGAGGAAACACCATATATTTT. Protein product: CASSLYRGGNTIYF.

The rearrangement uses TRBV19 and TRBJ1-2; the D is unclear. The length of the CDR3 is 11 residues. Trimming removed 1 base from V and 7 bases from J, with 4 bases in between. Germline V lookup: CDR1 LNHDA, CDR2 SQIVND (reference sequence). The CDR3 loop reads CASSIGSGYTF. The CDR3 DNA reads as TGTGCCAGTAGTATAGGCAGTGGCTACACCTTC.

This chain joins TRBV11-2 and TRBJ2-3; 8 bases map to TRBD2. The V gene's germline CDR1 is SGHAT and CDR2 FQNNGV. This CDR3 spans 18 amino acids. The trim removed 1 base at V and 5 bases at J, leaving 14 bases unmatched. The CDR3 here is CASSLGRGEAGVRDTQYF. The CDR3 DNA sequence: TGTGCCAGCAGCTTAGGGAGGGGGGAAGCGGGAGTACGAGATACGCAGTATTTT.

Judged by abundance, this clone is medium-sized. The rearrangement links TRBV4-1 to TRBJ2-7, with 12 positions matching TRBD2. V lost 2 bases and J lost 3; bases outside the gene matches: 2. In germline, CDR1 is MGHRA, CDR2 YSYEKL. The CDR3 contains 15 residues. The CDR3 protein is CASSQRTSGIYEQYF. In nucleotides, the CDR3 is TGCGCCAGCAGCCAAAGGACTAGCGGGATCTACGAGCAGTACTTC.

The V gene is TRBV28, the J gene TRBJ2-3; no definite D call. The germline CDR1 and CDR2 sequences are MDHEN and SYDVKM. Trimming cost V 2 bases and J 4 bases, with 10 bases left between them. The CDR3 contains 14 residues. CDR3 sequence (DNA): TGTGCCAGCAGTTTAAACAGACGAGCAGATACGCAGTATTTT. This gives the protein CASSLNRRADTQYF.

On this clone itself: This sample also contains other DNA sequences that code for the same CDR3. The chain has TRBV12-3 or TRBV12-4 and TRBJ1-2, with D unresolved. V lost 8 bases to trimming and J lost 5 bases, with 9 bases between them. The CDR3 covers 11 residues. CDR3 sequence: CASSGNYGYTF. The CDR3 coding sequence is TGTGCCAGCTCGGGGAATTATGGCTACACCTTC.

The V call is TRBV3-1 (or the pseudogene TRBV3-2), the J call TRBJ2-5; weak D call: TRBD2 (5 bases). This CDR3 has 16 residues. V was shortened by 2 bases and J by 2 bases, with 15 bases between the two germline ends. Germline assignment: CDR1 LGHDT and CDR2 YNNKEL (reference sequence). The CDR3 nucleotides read TGTGCCAGCAGCCAAAAGTTCTCAGCGGTGCAAGAGACCCAGTACTTC. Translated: CASSQKFSAVQETQYF.

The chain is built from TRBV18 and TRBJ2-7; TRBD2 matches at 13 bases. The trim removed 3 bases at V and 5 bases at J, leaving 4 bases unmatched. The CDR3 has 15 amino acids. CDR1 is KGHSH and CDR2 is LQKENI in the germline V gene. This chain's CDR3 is CASSPSLAGGNEQYF. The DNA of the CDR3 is TGTGCCAGCTCACCCTCACTAGCGGGAGGGAACGAGCAGTACTTC.

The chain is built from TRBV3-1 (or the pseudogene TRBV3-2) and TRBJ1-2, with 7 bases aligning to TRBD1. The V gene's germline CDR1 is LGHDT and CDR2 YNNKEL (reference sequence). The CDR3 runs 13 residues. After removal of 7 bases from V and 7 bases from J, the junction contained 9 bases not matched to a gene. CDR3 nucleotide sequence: TGTGCCAGCACTACTACAGGGGTTCCTGGCTACACCTTC. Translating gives CASTTTGVPGYTF.

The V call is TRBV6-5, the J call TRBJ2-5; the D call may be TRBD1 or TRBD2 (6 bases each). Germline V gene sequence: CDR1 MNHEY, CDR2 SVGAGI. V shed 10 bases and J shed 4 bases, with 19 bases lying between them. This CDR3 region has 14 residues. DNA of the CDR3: TGTGCCACCCTAGAAGGGGGAGGTGGAGAGACCCAGTACTTC. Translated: CATLEGGGGETQYF.

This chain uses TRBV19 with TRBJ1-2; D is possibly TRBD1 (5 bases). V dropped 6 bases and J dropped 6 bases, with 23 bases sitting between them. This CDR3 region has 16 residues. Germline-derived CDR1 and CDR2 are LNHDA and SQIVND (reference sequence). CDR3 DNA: TGTGCCAGTAGATCCCACCCGGGGGATGCCTACGATGGCTACACCTTC. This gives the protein CASRSHPGDAYDGYTF.

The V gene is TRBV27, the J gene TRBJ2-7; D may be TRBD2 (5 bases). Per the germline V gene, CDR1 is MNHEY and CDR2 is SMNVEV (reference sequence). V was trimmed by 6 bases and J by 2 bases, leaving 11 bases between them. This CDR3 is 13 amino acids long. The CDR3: CASRHGVTYEQYF. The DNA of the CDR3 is TGTGCCAGCAGGCACGGGGTTACCTACGAGCAGTACTTC.

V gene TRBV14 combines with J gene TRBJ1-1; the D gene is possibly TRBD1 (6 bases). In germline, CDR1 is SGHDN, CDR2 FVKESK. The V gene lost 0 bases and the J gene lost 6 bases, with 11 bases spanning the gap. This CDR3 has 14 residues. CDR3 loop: CASSQDTGTPEAFF. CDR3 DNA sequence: TGTGCCAGCAGCCAAGACACAGGGACCCCTGAAGCTTTCTTT.

The DNA of the CDR3 is TGTGCCAGCAGCCTTGGGACAGGGGCGGAATACTATTCACCCCTCCACTTT. Its protein product is CASSLGTGAEYYSPLHF. The chain has TRBV14 and TRBJ1-6; 10 nucleotides align to TRBD1. Germline loops: CDR1 SGHDN, CDR2 FVKESK. The CDR3 sequence is 17 residues long. V was pared by 4 bases and J by 8 bases, with 11 bases of the junction left unmatched.

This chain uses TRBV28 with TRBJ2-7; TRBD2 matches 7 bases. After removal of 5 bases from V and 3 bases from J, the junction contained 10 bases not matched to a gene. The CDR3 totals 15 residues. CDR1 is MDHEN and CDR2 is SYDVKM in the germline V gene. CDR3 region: CASSKPWEGFYEQYV. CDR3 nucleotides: TGTGCCAGCAGTAAGCCCTGGGAGGGCTTCTACGAGCAGTACGTC.